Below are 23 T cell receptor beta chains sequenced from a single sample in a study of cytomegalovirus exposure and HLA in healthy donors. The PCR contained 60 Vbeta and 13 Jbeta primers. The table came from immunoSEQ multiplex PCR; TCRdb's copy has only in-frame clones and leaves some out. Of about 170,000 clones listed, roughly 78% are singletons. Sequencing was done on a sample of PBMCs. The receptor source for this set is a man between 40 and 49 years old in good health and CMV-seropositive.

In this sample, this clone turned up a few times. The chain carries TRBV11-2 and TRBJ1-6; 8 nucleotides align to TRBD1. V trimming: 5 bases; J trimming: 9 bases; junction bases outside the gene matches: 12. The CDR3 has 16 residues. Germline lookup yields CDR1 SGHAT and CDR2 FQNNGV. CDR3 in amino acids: CASSPWTGQTSSPLHF. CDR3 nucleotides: TGTGCCAGCAGCCCCTGGACAGGGCAGACTAGTTCACCCCTCCACTTT.

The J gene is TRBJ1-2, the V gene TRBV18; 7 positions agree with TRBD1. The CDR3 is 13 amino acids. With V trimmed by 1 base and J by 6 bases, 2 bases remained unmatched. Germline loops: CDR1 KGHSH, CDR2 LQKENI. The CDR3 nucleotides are TGTGCCAGCTCACCACAGGGGGCAGATGGCTACACCTTC. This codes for CASSPQGADGYTF.

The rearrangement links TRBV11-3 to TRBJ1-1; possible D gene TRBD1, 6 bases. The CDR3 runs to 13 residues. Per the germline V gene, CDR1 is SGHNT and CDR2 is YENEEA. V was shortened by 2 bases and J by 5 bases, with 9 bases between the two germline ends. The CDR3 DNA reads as TGTGCCAGCAGCTTATCAGGGGCTACTGAAGCTTTCTTT. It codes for CASSLSGATEAFF.

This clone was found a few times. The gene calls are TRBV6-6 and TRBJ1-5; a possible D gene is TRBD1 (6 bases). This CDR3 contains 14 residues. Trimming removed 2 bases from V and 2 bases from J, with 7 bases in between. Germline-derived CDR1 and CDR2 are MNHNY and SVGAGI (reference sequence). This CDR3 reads CASSYPGGNQPQHF. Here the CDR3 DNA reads TGTGCCAGCAGTTACCCAGGGGGCAATCAGCCCCAGCATTTT.

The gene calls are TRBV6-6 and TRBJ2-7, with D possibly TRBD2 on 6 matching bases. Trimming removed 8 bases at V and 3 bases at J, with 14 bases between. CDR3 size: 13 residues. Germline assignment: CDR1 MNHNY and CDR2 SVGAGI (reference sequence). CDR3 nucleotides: TGTGCCAGCGCCTGGGGGAGGATCTACGAGCAGTACTTC. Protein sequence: CASAWGRIYEQYF.

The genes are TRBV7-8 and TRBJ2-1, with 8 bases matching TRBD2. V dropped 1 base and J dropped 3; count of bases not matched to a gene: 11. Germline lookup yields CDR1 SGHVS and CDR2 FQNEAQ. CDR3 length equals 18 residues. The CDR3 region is CASSLETSDLFDYNEQFF. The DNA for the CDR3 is TGTGCCAGCAGCTTAGAGACTAGCGATCTTTTTGACTACAATGAGCAGTTCTTC.

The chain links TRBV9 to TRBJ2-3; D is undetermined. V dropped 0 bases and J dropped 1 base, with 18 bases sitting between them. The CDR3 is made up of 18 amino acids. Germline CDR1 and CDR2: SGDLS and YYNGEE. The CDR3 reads CASSVDPGPRLGTDTQYF. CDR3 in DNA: TGTGCCAGCAGCGTAGATCCGGGTCCCCGGCTGGGCACAGATACGCAGTATTTT.

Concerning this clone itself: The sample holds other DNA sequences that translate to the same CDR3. CDR3: CASSLMSGGGGETQYF. The CDR3, as DNA: TGTGCCAGCAGCTTAATGAGCGGGGGGGGTGGAGAGACCCAGTACTTC. The V and J genes are TRBV7-2 and TRBJ2-5; 10 nucleotides agree with TRBD2. The trim removed 2 bases at V and 4 bases at J, leaving 7 bases unmatched. The CDR3 has 16 amino acids. CDR1 SGHTA and CDR2 FQGNSA come from the germline V gene. Full variable domain (rest looked up from reference TRBV7-2 and TRBJ2-5): GAGVSQSPSNKVTEKGKDVELRCDPISGHTALYWYRQSLGQGLEFLIYFQGNSAPDKSGLPSDRFSAERTGGSVSTLTIQRTQQEDSAVYLCASSLMSGGGGETQYFGPGTRLLVL.

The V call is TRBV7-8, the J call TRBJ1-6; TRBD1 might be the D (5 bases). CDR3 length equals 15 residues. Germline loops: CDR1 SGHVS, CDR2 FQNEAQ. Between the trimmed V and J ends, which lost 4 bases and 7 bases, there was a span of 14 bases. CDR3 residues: CASSSRGRTNSPLHF. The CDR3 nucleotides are TGTGCCAGCAGCTCGCGGGGACGGACGAATTCACCCCTCCACTTT. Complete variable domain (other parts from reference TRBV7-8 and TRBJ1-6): GAGVSQSPRYKVAKRGQDVALRCDPISGHVSLFWYQQALGQGPEFLTYFQNEAQLDKSGLPSDRFFAERPEGSVSTLKIQRTQQEDSAVYLCASSSRGRTNSPLHFGNGTRLTVT.

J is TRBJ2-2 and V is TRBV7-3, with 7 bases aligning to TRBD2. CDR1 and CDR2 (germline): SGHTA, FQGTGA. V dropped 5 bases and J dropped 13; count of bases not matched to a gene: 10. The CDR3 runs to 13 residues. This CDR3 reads CASSPAGAGGLFF. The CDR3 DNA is TGTGCCAGCAGCCCCGCGGGAGCCGGAGGGCTGTTTTTT.

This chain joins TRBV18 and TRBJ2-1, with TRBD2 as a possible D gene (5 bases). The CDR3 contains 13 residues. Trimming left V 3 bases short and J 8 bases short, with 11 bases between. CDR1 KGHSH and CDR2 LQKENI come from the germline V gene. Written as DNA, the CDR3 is TGTGCCAGCTCACCCACTAGTCCCGATGAGCAGTTCTTC. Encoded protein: CASSPTSPDEQFF.

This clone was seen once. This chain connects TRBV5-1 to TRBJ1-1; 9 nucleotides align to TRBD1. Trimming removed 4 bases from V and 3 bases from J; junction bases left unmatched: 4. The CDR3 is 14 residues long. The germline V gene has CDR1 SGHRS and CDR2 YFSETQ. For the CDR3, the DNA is TGCGCCAGCAGCCCGGACAGGGGCCACACTGAAGCTTTCTTT. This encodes CASSPDRGHTEAFF. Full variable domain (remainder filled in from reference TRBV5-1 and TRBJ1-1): KAGVTQTPRYLIKTRGQQVTLSCSPISGHRSVSWYQQTPGQGLQFLFEYFSETQRNKGNFPGRFSGRQFSNSRSEMNVSTLELGDSALYLCASSPDRGHTEAFFGQGTRLTVV.

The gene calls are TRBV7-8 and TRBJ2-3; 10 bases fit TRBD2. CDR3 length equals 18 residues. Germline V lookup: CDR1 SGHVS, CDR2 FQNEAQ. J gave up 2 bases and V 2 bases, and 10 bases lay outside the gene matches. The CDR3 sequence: CASSLFPLAGANTDTQYF. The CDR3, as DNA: TGTGCCAGCAGCTTATTCCCCCTAGCGGGGGCCAACACAGATACGCAGTATTTT.

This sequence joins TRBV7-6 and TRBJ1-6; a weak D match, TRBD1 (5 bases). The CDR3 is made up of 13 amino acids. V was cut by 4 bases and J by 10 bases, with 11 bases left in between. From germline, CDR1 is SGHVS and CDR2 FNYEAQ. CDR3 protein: CASSSGGESPLHF. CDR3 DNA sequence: TGTGCCAGCAGCTCTGGGGGGGAGTCACCCCTCCACTTT. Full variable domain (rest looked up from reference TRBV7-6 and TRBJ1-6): GAGVSQSPRYKVTKRGQDVALRCDPISGHVSLYWYRQALGQGPEFLTYFNYEAQQDKSGLPNDRFSAERPEGSISTLTIQRTEQRDSAMYRCASSSGGESPLHFGNGTRLTVT.

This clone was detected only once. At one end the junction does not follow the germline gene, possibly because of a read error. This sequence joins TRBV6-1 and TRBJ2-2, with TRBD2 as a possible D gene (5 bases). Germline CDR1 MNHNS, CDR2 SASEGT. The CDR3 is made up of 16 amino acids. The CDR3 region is CAGSEYPGAGTGELFF. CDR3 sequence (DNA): TGTGCCGGCAGTGAATACCCGGGCGCGGGCACCGGGGAGCTGTTTTTT.

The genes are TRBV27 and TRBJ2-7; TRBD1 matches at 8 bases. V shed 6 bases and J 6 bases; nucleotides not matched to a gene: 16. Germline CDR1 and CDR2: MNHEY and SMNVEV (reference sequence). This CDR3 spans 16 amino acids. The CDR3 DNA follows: TGTGCCAGCAGCCCGCCCTCCGGGACAGGCCCGGGCGAGCAGTACTTC. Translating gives CASSPPSGTGPGEQYF.

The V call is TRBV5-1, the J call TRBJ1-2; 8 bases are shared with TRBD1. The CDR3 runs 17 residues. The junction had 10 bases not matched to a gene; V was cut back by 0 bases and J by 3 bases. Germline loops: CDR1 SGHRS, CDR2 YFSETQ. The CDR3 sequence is CASSLGDRFQGDYGYTF. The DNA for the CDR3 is TGCGCCAGCAGCTTGGGGGACAGGTTTCAGGGGGACTATGGCTACACCTTC.

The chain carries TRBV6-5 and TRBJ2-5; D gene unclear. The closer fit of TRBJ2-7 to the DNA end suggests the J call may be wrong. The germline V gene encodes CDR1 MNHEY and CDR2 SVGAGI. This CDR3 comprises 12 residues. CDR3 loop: CASSRLRSEQYF. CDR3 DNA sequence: TGTGCCAGCAGTCGACTGAGAAGCGAGCAGTACTTC.

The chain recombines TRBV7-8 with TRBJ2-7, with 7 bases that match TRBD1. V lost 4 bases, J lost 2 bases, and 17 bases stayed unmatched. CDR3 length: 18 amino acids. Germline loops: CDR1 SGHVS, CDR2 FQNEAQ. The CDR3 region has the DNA TGTGCCAGCAGCTCCGACCCCAGACAGGGAACCTCGACCTACGAGCAGTACTTC. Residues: CASSSDPRQGTSTYEQYF.

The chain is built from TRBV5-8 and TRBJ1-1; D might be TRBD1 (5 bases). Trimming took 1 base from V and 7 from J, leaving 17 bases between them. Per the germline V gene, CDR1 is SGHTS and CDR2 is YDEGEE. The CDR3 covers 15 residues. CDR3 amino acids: CASSLMQGSRGEAFF. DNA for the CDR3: TGTGCCAGCAGCTTGATGCAGGGATCTAGAGGTGAAGCTTTCTTT.

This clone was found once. DNA for the CDR3: TGCGCCAGCAGCCGCGACAGGGAATGGAATGGCTACACCTTC. This encodes CASSRDREWNGYTF. The V gene is TRBV4-3, the J gene TRBJ1-2, with TRBD1 identical over 7 bases. Germline CDR1 is LGHNA and CDR2 is YSLEER. The CDR3 is 14 residues long. With V trimmed by 4 bases and J by 6 bases, 8 bases remained unmatched.

CDR3 loop: CASSLQGPNEQFF. CDR3 sequence (DNA): TGTGCCAGCAGTCTACAGGGGCCGAATGAGCAGTTCTTC. This chain links TRBV6-5 with TRBJ2-1, with 7 bases matching TRBD1. J lost 7 bases, V lost 5 bases, and 5 bases had no gene match. In germline, CDR1 is MNHEY, CDR2 SVGAGI. CDR3 length: 13 residues.

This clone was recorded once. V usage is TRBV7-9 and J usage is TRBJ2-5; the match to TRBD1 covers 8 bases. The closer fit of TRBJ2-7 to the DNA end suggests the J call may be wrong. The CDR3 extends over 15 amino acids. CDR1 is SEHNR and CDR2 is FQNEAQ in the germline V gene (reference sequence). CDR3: CASSLAAGGLYEQYF. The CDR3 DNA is TGTGCCAGCAGCTTAGCGGCAGGGGGCCTCTACGAGCAGTACTTC.